This T cell receptor (beta chain) was identified in a study of blood T cell repertoires in COVID-19 (dated by TCRdb to the early 2020s). Regarding the study in general: Samples from collaborators originated in the United States, Italy and Spain and spanned both the acute and convalescent phases of COVID-19. The material from the prospective study consisted of cDNA or gDNA derived from T cells, B-cell-depleted T cells, or PBMCs. Subjects who had been exposed to COVID-19, were actively infected with it, or had recovered from it provided the deeply sampled blood TCRbeta repertoires that made up the dataset. The repertoires were made available in a free public database intended to serve as a resource for research on the immune response to SARS-CoV-2. Samples came from the ongoing ImmuneRACE study (first 160 participants) plus 1,254 subjects from 6 global collaborators. Nearly every sample came with metadata listing a de-identified subject ID, COVID-19 status, age in years and sex. Where available, HLA class I and class II types were obtained from metadata supplied by the sample provider rather than from assay-based typing. Study-level results and caveats: The quantity of clinical and demographic metadata differed by source and by participant and was supplied without curation.

There are a few counts of this clone. No cognate antigen has been identified for it. Base quality data are lacking; no much larger clone is found one base away. TCRbeta CDR3 regions were amplified from genomic DNA by means of the immunoSEQ Assay, a bias-controlled multiplex PCR. The original methods were these. The number of nucleated cells in each sample was estimated by amplification of reference gene primers within the assay. To quantify the absolute abundance of each unique TCRbeta CDR3 rearrangement, sequence reads were collapsed and filtered. For each sample, productive Simpson clonality was calculated by taking the square root of Simpson's diversity index across productive rearrangements. TCRdb took this table from immuneACCESS and kept in-frame rearrangements with V and J called. Such tables lack part of the clones; where checked against another copy, unresolved V genes explain under half of the gap, and the rest is unexplained. The DNA was the basis for D and trimming; V, J and clone size are from that table. In this sample the table shows 170,000 or so clones, 60% to 80% of which occur a single time. The biggest ten clones account for 26% of the sample.

Trimmed from V: 5 bases; trimmed from J: 8 bases; junction bases lacking a gene match: 8. The CDR3 runs 15 residues from the cysteine to the phenylalanine. The DNA shown is the 45-base CDR3, in frame from base 1. From a lookup of the germline V gene, CDR1 and CDR2 are KGHSH and LQKENI. The collaborating institutions used their own protocols to collect whole blood in K2EDTA tubes. For TCRbeta analysis, collaborators shipped samples in one of three forms: frozen whole blood, isolated PBMCs, or DNA extracted from either of those sample types. The chain employs TRBV18 and TRBJ1-6; TRBD1 lines up with 8 middle nucleotides. The receptor's source is a woman in her 70s with acute or convalescent COVID-19. Sequencing input: peripheral blood. The CDR3 here reads CASSSGQGSDSPLHF. The nucleotides read TGTGCCAGCTCATCAGGACAGGGATCTGATTCACCCCTCCACTTT.